A selection of T cell receptor beta chains follows, all from one sample in a study of blood T cell repertoires in COVID-19. Produced via immunoSEQ multiplex PCR; TCRdb's table is partial and in-frame only. The data hold 400,000 or so clones, with about 91% observed a single time. The sample consisted of peripheral blood. These receptors were obtained from a woman in her 40s with COVID-19, enrolled during active disease. Each CDR3 is given with its conserved first and last residue. D genes are given only for firm matches. Size values are once, few and many counts, or a class for expanded clones, and some rows have none.

J: TRBJ2-7
V: TRBV25-1
size: -
D: TRBD1
CDR3: CASSARQGTYEQYF
DNA: TGTGCCAGCAGTGCCCGACAGGGAACCTACGAGCAGTACTTC

J: TRBJ1-5
V: TRBV6-2/TRBV6-3
size: -
D: TRBD1
CDR3: CASSHSGQPNQPQHF
DNA: TGTGCCAGCAGCCATTCGGGACAGCCGAATCAGCCCCAGCATTTT

J: TRBJ1-1
V: TRBV9
size: -
D: TRBD1
CDR3: CASSGGTGSMNTEAFF
DNA: TGTGCCAGCAGCGGAGGGACAGGGTCAATGAACACTGAAGCTTTCTTT

J: TRBJ1-2
V: TRBV27
size: -
D: -
CDR3: CASSLGPLANYGYTF
DNA: TGTGCCAGCAGTTTAGGCCCGCTAGCTAACTATGGCTACACCTTC

J: TRBJ1-2
V: TRBV9
size: -
D: TRBD1
CDR3: CASSEGTGVSFGYTF
DNA: TGTGCCAGCAGCGAGGGGACAGGGGTCTCCTTTGGCTACACCTTC

J: TRBJ1-1
V: TRBV30
size: -
D: -
CDR3: CAGGQRNTEAFF
DNA: TGTGCCGGAGGACAGCGGAACACTGAAGCTTTCTTT

J: TRBJ1-2
V: TRBV6-5
size: once
D: TRBD1
CDR3: CASSSLHDRGYYGYTF
DNA: TGTGCCAGCAGTTCCCTACACGACAGGGGGTATTATGGCTACACCTTC

J: TRBJ1-1
V: TRBV7-3
size: -
D: -
CDR3: CASSLKPGGTEAFF
DNA: TGTGCCAGCAGCTTAAAGCCAGGAGGCACTGAAGCTTTCTTT

J: TRBJ1-5
V: TRBV19
size: -
D: -
CDR3: CASSITSGIASQPQHF
DNA: TGTGCCAGTAGTATAACGTCGGGGATCGCCTCTCAGCCCCAGCATTTT

J: TRBJ1-4
V: TRBV5-1
size: -
D: -
CDR3: CASSLTSRGEKLFF
DNA: TGCGCCAGCAGCTTGACCTCACGGGGGGAAAAACTGTTTTTT

J: TRBJ2-5
V: TRBV11-2
size: -
D: -
CDR3: CASSHRGQETQYF
DNA: TGTGCCAGCAGCCATCGGGGGCAAGAGACCCAGTACTTC

J: TRBJ1-4
V: TRBV27
size: -
D: -
CDR3: CASSLEGRLTANEKLFF
DNA: TGTGCCAGCAGTTTGGAAGGCAGGTTGACAGCTAATGAAAAACTGTTTTTT

J: TRBJ1-1
V: TRBV5-1
size: -
D: -
CDR3: CASSSGPGAFF
DNA: TGCGCCAGCAGCTCAGGCCCCGGAGCTTTCTTT

J: TRBJ2-7
V: TRBV30
size: -
D: TRBD2
CDR3: CAWSSLAGGVTGSSYEQYF
DNA: TGTGCCTGGAGTTCCCTAGCGGGAGGGGTTACGGGAAGCTCCTACGAGCAGTACTTC

J: TRBJ2-1
V: TRBV21-1
size: -
D: -
CDR3: CASSKDRPGAGDSSYNEQFF
DNA: TGTGCCAGCAGCAAGGACCGTCCTGGAGCGGGAGACAGCTCCTACAATGAGCAGTTCTTC

J: TRBJ2-7
V: TRBV7-9
size: -
D: -
CDR3: CASSLARGGAAPYEQYF
DNA: TGTGCCAGCAGCTTAGCCCGCGGTGGGGCTGCTCCCTACGAGCAGTACTTC

J: TRBJ1-2
V: TRBV18
size: -
D: TRBD1
CDR3: CASSPSTGYDYGYTF
DNA: TGTGCCAGCTCACCATCGACAGGGTACGACTATGGCTACACCTTC

J: TRBJ1-4
V: TRBV9
size: -
D: TRBD1
CDR3: CASSLGQGAPTNEKLFF
DNA: TGTGCCAGCAGTCTCGGACAGGGGGCACCAACTAATGAAAAACTGTTTTTT

J: TRBJ1-6
V: TRBV15
size: -
D: -
CDR3: CATSRDRRGGNSPLHF
DNA: TGTGCCACCAGCAGAGATAGGAGGGGCGGGAATTCACCCCTCCACTTT

J: TRBJ1-5
V: TRBV5-8
size: -
D: TRBD1
CDR3: CASSRQGSHQPQHF
DNA: TGTGCCAGCAGCCGACAGGGGTCCCATCAGCCCCAGCATTTT